These 30 T cell receptor beta chains were all obtained from the same sample, sequenced in a study of cytomegalovirus exposure and HLA in healthy donors. The PCR had 60 Vbeta and 13 Jbeta primers. Method: immunoSEQ multiplex PCR; TCRdb's copy keeps in-frame clones and lacks some. The sample has 100,000 to 150,000 clones, 65% to 90% seen once. The sample taken for sequencing was PBMCs. The receptors here all came from a girl aged 2 to 10 in good health and CMV-seronegative.

The V call is TRBV6-4, the J call TRBJ1-2; D unclear. Germline V lookup: CDR1 MRHNA, CDR2 SNTAGT. CDR3 length: 16 residues. Trimming took 6 bases from V and 2 from J, leaving 19 bases between them. CDR3 sequence: CASRRTSGSGNYGYTF. DNA for the CDR3: TGTGCCAGCAGGCGGACTAGCGGGAGTGGGAACTATGGCTACACCTTC.

The genes are TRBV6-5 and TRBJ2-2; 8 positions agree with TRBD1. Germline CDR1 is MNHEY and CDR2 is SVGAGI. The trim removed 6 bases at V and 4 bases at J, leaving 7 bases unmatched. The CDR3 length is 15 residues. CDR3 protein: CASRSDRGTTGELFF. In nucleotides, the CDR3 is TGTGCCAGCAGATCCGACAGGGGAACCACCGGGGAGCTGTTTTTT.

The rearrangement uses TRBV14 and TRBJ1-1, with TRBD1 as a possible D gene (5 bases). The CDR3 contains 13 residues. The ends were cut back, 4 bases at V and 0 bases at J, with 6 bases in the middle. Germline CDR1 is SGHDN and CDR2 is FVKESK. The CDR3 region is CASSRQLNTEAFF. CDR3 nucleotide sequence: TGTGCCAGCAGCCGACAGCTGAACACTGAAGCTTTCTTT. The variable domain in full, completed from reference TRBV14 and TRBJ1-1, reads EAGVTQFPSHSVIEKGQTVTLRCDPISGHDNLYWYRRVMGKEIKFLLHFVKESKQDESGMPNNRFLAERTGGTYSTLKVQPAELEDSGVYFCASSRQLNTEAFFGQGTRLTVV.

The V gene is TRBV7-2, the J gene TRBJ1-5, with 7 positions matching TRBD1. There are 16 residues in the CDR3. Trimming cost V 0 bases and J 7 bases; bases outside gene matches: 9. CDR1 and CDR2 (germline): SGHTA, FQGNSA. The CDR3 DNA sequence: TGTGCCAGCAGCTTAGCGGCTAAAGGGGGCAGGCAGCCCCAGCATTTT. Translating gives CASSLAAKGGRQPQHF. The entire variable domain, with the rest obtained from reference TRBV7-2 and TRBJ1-5, is as follows: GAGVSQSPSNKVTEKGKDVELRCDPISGHTALYWYRQSLGQGLEFLIYFQGNSAPDKSGLPSDRFSAERTGGSVSTLTIQRTQQEDSAVYLCASSLAAKGGRQPQHFGDGTRLSIL.

This sequence joins TRBV6-4 and TRBJ2-3, with TRBD2 matching over 7 bases. The CDR3 contains 16 residues. Germline CDR1 and CDR2: MRHNA and SNTAGT. V lost 3 bases to trimming and J lost 1 base; unmatched junction nucleotides: 7. The CDR3, as DNA: TGTGCCAGCAGTGAATCAGTAAGCGGGGGCACAGATACGCAGTATTTT. This gives the protein CASSESVSGGTDTQYF.

J is TRBJ1-4 and V is TRBV10-3; tentatively, D is TRBD1 (5 bases). In germline, CDR1 is ENHRY, CDR2 SYGVKD. The CDR3 contains 14 residues. Trimming removed 5 bases from V and 7 bases from J, with 14 bases in between. CDR3 DNA sequence: TGTGCCATCAGTCCCGGGGGGGGGATTGAAAAACTGTTTTTT. It codes for CAISPGGGIEKLFF.

The J gene is TRBJ1-4, the V gene TRBV7-8; the D gene is possibly TRBD1 (5 bases). V lost 1 base and J lost 5, with 11 bases in between. Germline CDR1 is SGHVS and CDR2 is FQNEAQ. This CDR3 is built from 15 residues. The CDR3 coding sequence is TGTGCCAGCAGCTTAGTCCCCGGGGGGAATGAAAAACTGTTTTTT. This translates into CASSLVPGGNEKLFF.

This chain uses TRBV4-1 with TRBJ2-5; a weak D match, TRBD2 (6 bases). The end of the DNA aligns better with TRBJ2-7, so the J call may be wrong. CDR3 length: 15 amino acids. Germline CDR1 and CDR2: MGHRA and YSYEKL. CDR3 residues: CASSHENSGVYEQYF. CDR3 coding DNA: TGCGCCAGCAGCCACGAAAATTCGGGAGTCTACGAGCAGTACTTC.

CDR3 nucleotides: TGCAGCGCTGAGGTAGACTACGAGCAGTACTTC. Translated, it gives CSAEVDYEQYF. The gene calls are TRBV29-1 and TRBJ2-7, with D hard to call. The V end lost 7 bases, the J end lost 3 bases, and 10 bases lay between the germline ends. CDR3 length: 11 amino acids. The germline V gene has CDR1 SQVTM and CDR2 ANQGSEA.

The chain couples TRBV9 to TRBJ2-7; a possible D gene is TRBD1 (6 bases). Germline V gene lookup returns CDR1 SGDLS and CDR2 YYNGEE. This CDR3 is built from 14 residues. Trimming took off 0 bases at V and 5 bases at J, with 12 bases between the two ends. DNA for the CDR3: TGTGCCAGCAGCGTAGGTGCAGGGGCGGACGAGCAGTACTTC. This gives the protein CASSVGAGADEQYF.

The chain recombines TRBV28 with TRBJ1-1; TRBD1 aligns across 9 bases. The CDR3 spans 11 residues. Germline assignment: CDR1 MDHEN and CDR2 SYDVKM. V dropped 4 bases and J dropped 9; count of bases not matched to a gene: 0. For the CDR3, the DNA is TGTGCCAGCAGTTACAGGGGGCAAGCTTTCTTT. Its translation: CASSYRGQAFF.

V is TRBV19 and J is TRBJ2-7, with 7 bases aligning to TRBD1. The length of the CDR3 is 14 residues. Germline CDR1 is LNHDA and CDR2 is SQIVND (reference sequence). Trimming at V came to 4 bases and at J to 0 bases, leaving 3 bases not matched to a gene. CDR3 in DNA: TGTGCCAGTAGTACGACAGGGCGCTCCTACGAGCAGTACTTC. This sequence encodes CASSTTGRSYEQYF.

The chain couples TRBV6-4 to TRBJ2-7; D gene uncertain. Germline CDR1 and CDR2: MRHNA and SNTAGT. This CDR3 is 15 amino acids long. Trimming removed 4 bases from V and 5 bases from J, with 18 bases in between. The CDR3 loop is CASSAPQDQSHEQYF. The CDR3 region has the DNA TGTGCCAGCAGTGCCCCTCAGGATCAATCCCACGAGCAGTACTTC.

J is TRBJ2-3 and V is TRBV27, with TRBD2 matching over 7 bases. V gave up 6 bases and J gave up 6 bases; unmatched junction bases: 12. The CDR3 sequence is 15 residues long. CDR1 is MNHEY, CDR2 SMNVEV, per germline (reference sequence). This CDR3 is CASSVISGETDTQYF. CDR3 coding DNA: TGTGCCAGCAGCGTTATCAGCGGGGAGACGGATACGCAGTATTTT.

The chain combines TRBV28 with TRBJ1-4, with D uncertain. CDR3 length: 11 residues. Trimming left V 3 bases short and J 7 bases short, with 3 bases between. CDR1 MDHEN and CDR2 SYDVKM come from the germline V gene. DNA of the CDR3: TGTGCCAGCAGTTTTAGTGAAAAACTGTTTTTT. This translates into CASSFSEKLFF.

V is TRBV5-6 and J is TRBJ1-5, with D hard to call. CDR1 and CDR2 from the germline V gene are SGHDT and YYEEEE. Trimming left V 4 bases short and J 4 bases short, with 6 bases between. The CDR3 extends over 12 amino acids. The CDR3 reads CASSISNQPQHF. Here the CDR3 DNA reads TGTGCCAGCAGCATTTCAAATCAGCCCCAGCATTTT.

The V and J genes are TRBV5-5 and TRBJ1-4; D is possibly TRBD1 (5 bases). CDR1 SGHKS and CDR2 YYEKEE come from the germline V gene (reference sequence). V shed 6 bases and J shed 4 bases, with 19 bases lying between them. This CDR3 contains 16 residues. The chain's CDR3 is CASILTSGTSNEKLFF. CDR3 coding DNA: TGTGCCAGCATCCTGACGTCCGGGACTAGTAATGAAAAACTGTTTTTT.

This chain joins TRBV9 and TRBJ2-7, with D maybe TRBD1 (6 bases). The CDR3 contains 13 residues. With 4 bases removed from V and 6 bases from J, the gap between germline ends came to 14 bases. From germline, CDR1 is SGDLS and CDR2 YYNGEE. The DNA of the CDR3 is TGTGCCAGCAGCACCCAAACAGGGATCGAGCAGTACTTC. Translated: CASSTQTGIEQYF.

This chain links TRBV28 with TRBJ2-3; D not certain. The length of the CDR3 is 12 residues. CDR1 MDHEN and CDR2 SYDVKM come from the germline V gene. Trimming removed 8 bases from V and 4 bases from J, with 10 bases in between. CDR3 DNA: TGTGCCAGCCTCACCACAGCAGATACGCAGTATTTT. Its protein product is CASLTTADTQYF.

This clone was recorded many times. The V gene is TRBV6-1, the J gene TRBJ2-1; no clear D. Trimming removed 1 base from V and 4 bases from J, with 5 bases in between. CDR3 length: 13 residues. Germline CDR1 MNHNS, CDR2 SASEGT. The CDR3 is CASSEGSYNEQFF. The CDR3 DNA reads TGTGCCAGCAGTGAAGGTAGTTACAATGAGCAGTTCTTC.

The chain links TRBV11-2 to TRBJ2-2, with 8 bases identical to TRBD2. Trimming cost V 5 bases and J 5 bases; bases outside gene matches: 10. This CDR3 has 16 amino acids. The V gene's germline CDR1 is SGHAT and CDR2 FQNNGV. CDR3 loop: CASSPRNSGTTGELFF. The CDR3 DNA sequence: TGTGCCAGCAGCCCCCGTAATAGCGGGACGACCGGGGAGCTGTTTTTT.

This clone appeared once. The germline gene is not matched at one end of the junction; a read error may be the cause. The chain joins TRBV30 to TRBJ2-1; TRBD2 matches at 7 bases. Germline CDR1 is GTSNPN and CDR2 is SVGIG (reference sequence). The CDR3 is 12 amino acids. The CDR3 DNA is TGTGCCTGGAGCCGGGTTTTGGGACTACCCATCTTC. It translates to CAWSRVLGLPIF.

The rearrangement uses TRBV18 and TRBJ2-7; 7 positions match TRBD2. V shed 6 bases, J shed 3 bases, and the junction held 5 bases outside the gene matches. The germline CDR1 and CDR2 sequences are KGHSH and LQKENI. The length of the CDR3 is 13 residues. The DNA for the CDR3 is TGTGCCAGCTCCCGTGCGGGGGACTACGAGCAGTACTTC. Protein product: CASSRAGDYEQYF.

The rearrangement links TRBV19 to TRBJ1-5; possible D gene TRBD1, 6 bases. This CDR3 has 19 residues. Germline V gives CDR1 LNHDA, CDR2 SQIVND (reference sequence). The V end lost 6 bases, the J end lost 0 bases, and 24 bases lay between the germline ends. In nucleotides, the CDR3 is TGTGCCAGTAGAACCGAAGGGAGGGGGGCTCAGTATAGCAATCAGCCCCAGCATTTT. Translating it yields CASRTEGRGAQYSNQPQHF.

The V and J genes are TRBV21-1 and TRBJ2-3; the table's D call, TRBD2, was not checked against the DNA. TRBV21-1 is designated a pseudogene. The CDR3 is 18 amino acids. CDR3 sequence (DNA): TGTGCCAGCAGCAAAGTATTTTGCGGGGCCTCTGTCACAGATACGCAGTATTTT. Translated, it gives CASSKVFCGASVTDTQYF.

A note on this clone: Other DNA sequences in this specimen translate into the identical CDR3. The chain is built from TRBV18 and TRBJ2-1, with 7 nucleotides matching TRBD2. CDR1 is KGHSH and CDR2 is LQKENI in the germline V gene. Unmatched junction bases numbered 1, after V lost 5 bases and J lost 0 bases. The CDR3 covers 14 residues. CDR3 region: CASSGGSSYNEQFF. DNA of the CDR3: TGTGCCAGCTCAGGCGGGAGCTCCTACAATGAGCAGTTCTTC.

This clone was found once. The rearrangement links TRBV5-6 to TRBJ1-2; 7 positions agree with TRBD1. Germline assignment: CDR1 SGHDT and CDR2 YYEEEE. CDR3 length: 13 residues. J gave up 5 bases and V 3 bases, and 4 bases lay outside the gene matches. CDR3 residues: CASSWGTDYGYTF. The CDR3 DNA reads as TGTGCCAGCAGCTGGGGGACAGATTATGGCTACACCTTC.

The rearrangement uses TRBV19 and TRBJ2-6, with D uncertain. The CDR3 covers 16 residues. Per the germline V gene, CDR1 is LNHDA and CDR2 is SQIVND (reference sequence). V was clipped by 3 bases and J by 1 base, with 10 bases between them. The CDR3: CASSIYIRSGANVLTF. CDR3 nucleotide sequence: TGTGCCAGTAGTATCTATATCAGGTCTGGGGCCAACGTCCTGACTTTC.

The V gene is TRBV10-1, the J gene TRBJ1-6, with D perhaps matching TRBD1 (5 bases). This CDR3 is 15 amino acids long. Germline-derived CDR1 and CDR2 are WNHNN and SYGVQD (reference sequence). With 7 bases removed from V and 6 bases from J, the gap between germline ends came to 16 bases. The chain's CDR3 is CASNKGRGLNSPLHF. The CDR3 nucleotides are TGCGCCAGCAATAAGGGGAGGGGCCTTAATTCACCCCTCCACTTT.

The V gene is TRBV11-3, the J gene TRBJ2-3, with TRBD2 matching over 10 bases. Germline V gives CDR1 SGHNT, CDR2 YENEEA. Losses at the gene ends were 5 bases for V and 4 bases for J; bases not matched to a gene: 3. CDR3 length: 14 residues. The chain's CDR3 is CASSRSGRPDTQYF. CDR3 bases: TGTGCCAGCAGCCGTAGCGGGAGGCCAGATACGCAGTATTTT. The full variable domain, rest sourced from reference TRBV11-3 and TRBJ2-3, is EAGVVQSPRYKIIEKKQPVAFWCNPISGHNTLYWYLQNLGQGPELLIRYENEEAVDDSQLPKDRFSAERLKGVDSTLKIQPAELGDSAVYLCASSRSGRPDTQYFGPGTRLTVL.